These 14 T cell receptor beta chains came from one sample sequenced in a study of a mutant IDH1 vaccine in newly diagnosed glioma. The time point is: baseline, week 1 (first vaccination visit). Specified treatment: pre-vaccination baseline after standard-of-care therapy. The data were produced by immunoSEQ multiplex PCR, yet TCRdb's version contains in-frame clones alone and is incomplete. This table holds some 68,000 clones, 75% to 85% found once. Specimen: PBMCs, collected from a glioma patient treated with radiotherapy, temozolomide or both. All receptors derive from a man aged 50 to 59 with glioma.

This sequence joins TRBV5-1 and TRBJ1-1; 7 bases align to TRBD1. Germline V gene sequence: CDR1 SGHRS, CDR2 YFSETQ. The CDR3 is 14 residues long. The V gene end was trimmed by 4 bases and the J gene end by 3 bases; junction bases not matched to a gene: 6. The CDR3 nucleotides read TGCGCCAGCAGCCCGGACAGGTCGGACACTGAAGCTTTCTTT. Translating it yields CASSPDRSDTEAFF.

This clone has a single count. This sequence joins TRBV7-8 and TRBJ1-2, with a tentative D call TRBD1 (6 bases). The V gene lost 6 bases and the J gene lost 2 bases, with 16 bases spanning the gap. There are 15 residues in the CDR3. Germline lookup yields CDR1 SGHVS and CDR2 FQNEAQ. In nucleotides, the CDR3 is TGTGCCAGCAGTCGGACCATGACAGGAAACTATGGCTACACCTTC. Its translation: CASSRTMTGNYGYTF.

This chain uses TRBV11-2 with TRBJ2-1; D is ambiguous. Germline-derived CDR1 and CDR2 are SGHAT and FQNNGV. V shed 2 bases and J shed 6 bases, with 14 bases lying between them. CDR3 length: 15 residues. As DNA, the CDR3 is TGTGCCAGCAGCTTAACCGGGCCCAACGGCAATGAGCAGTTCTTC. This codes for CASSLTGPNGNEQFF.

Here the CDR3 reads CASSPQGAGYNEQFF. CDR3 in DNA: TGTGCCAGCAGCCCGCAGGGGGCGGGTTATAATGAGCAGTTCTTC. The chain recombines TRBV7-2 with TRBJ2-1; 8 positions match TRBD1. The CDR3 loop spans 15 amino acids. Germline CDR1 reads SGHTA; CDR2 reads FQGNSA. Trimming at V came to 5 bases and at J to 7 bases, leaving 10 bases not matched to a gene.

The V call is TRBV29-1, the J call TRBJ1-4; a possible D gene is TRBD1 (5 bases). Trimming left V 4 bases short and J 6 bases short, with 12 bases between. This CDR3 has 13 residues. CDR1 SQVTM and CDR2 ANQGSEA come from the germline V gene. In DNA form, the CDR3 reads TGCAGCGTTGGTAGGGACCTGGATGAAAAACTGTTTTTT. Its translation: CSVGRDLDEKLFF.

The chain combines TRBV20-1 with TRBJ1-3; D unresolved. The CDR3 consists of 11 residues. V was clipped by 2 bases and J by 1 base, with 0 bases between them. CDR1 is DFQATT, CDR2 SNEGSKA, per germline (reference sequence). CDR3 loop: CSARSGNTIYF. For the CDR3, the DNA is TGCAGTGCTAGATCTGGAAACACCATATATTTT.

This clone has a count of ten or more. This chain links TRBV21-1 with TRBJ1-5; no DNA check was done on the table's D call, TRBD1. TRBV21-1 is a pseudogene. The CDR3 is 16 residues long. The CDR3 here is CASSNMETASNQPQHF. CDR3 coding DNA: TGTGCCAGCAGCAACATGGAGACAGCAAGCAATCAGCCCCAGCATTTT.

V is TRBV28 and J is TRBJ2-2; D unresolved. This CDR3 contains 13 residues. V lost 2 bases to trimming and J lost 4 bases, with 5 bases between them. CDR1 is MDHEN and CDR2 is SYDVKM in the germline V gene. CDR3 sequence reads: CASSLSITGELFF. DNA for the CDR3: TGTGCCAGCAGTTTAAGTATCACCGGGGAGCTGTTTTTT.

The chain combines TRBV7-2 with TRBJ2-1; 9 bases match TRBD2. The CDR3 runs to 16 residues. With 1 base clipped from V and 9 bases from J, the junction kept 10 bases outside the gene matches. The germline CDR1 and CDR2 sequences are SGHTA and FQGNSA. DNA for the CDR3: TGTGCCAGCAGCTTAGAGACTAGCGGAGCCCCTCGTGAGCAGTTCTTC. Translation gives CASSLETSGAPREQFF.

The V call is TRBV30, the J call TRBJ2-2; D gene ambiguous. In germline, CDR1 is GTSNPN, CDR2 SVGIG (reference sequence). V gave up 0 bases and J gave up 5 bases, with 7 bases separating them. The CDR3 consists of 13 residues. The CDR3 DNA follows: TGTGCCTGGAGTGTAGGTCAAACCGGGGAGCTGTTTTTT. It translates to CAWSVGQTGELFF.

V and J are TRBV20-1 and TRBJ1-2; no reliable D call. In germline, CDR1 is DFQATT, CDR2 SNEGSKA (reference sequence). V dropped 6 bases and J dropped 5 bases, with 10 bases sitting between them. The CDR3 contains 11 residues. This CDR3 reads CSAPVLYGYTF. Here the CDR3 DNA reads TGCAGTGCCCCAGTACTTTATGGCTACACCTTC.

The V and J genes are TRBV18 and TRBJ1-6, with D perhaps TRBD1 (5 bases). The ends were cut back, 3 bases at V and 9 bases at J, with 9 bases in the middle. Per germline, CDR1 KGHSH and CDR2 LQKENI. CDR3 length: 13 residues. The CDR3 loop reads CASSPQGSSPLHF. As DNA, the CDR3 is TGTGCCAGCTCACCCCAGGGCAGTTCACCCCTCCACTTT. Looking up the rest from reference TRBV18 and TRBJ1-6 gives the full variable domain: NAGVMQNPRHLVRRRGQEARLRCSPMKGHSHVYWYRQLPEEGLKFMVYLQKENIIDESGMPKERFSAEFPKEGPSILRIQQVVRGDSAAYFCASSPQGSSPLHFGNGTRLTVT.

CDR3 DNA sequence: TGTGCCAGTAACGAGGGGAGGGACCCGACCAATGAGCAGTTCTTC. This translates into CASNEGRDPTNEQFF. This rearrangement joins TRBV19 to TRBJ2-1; the match to TRBD2 covers 7 bases. CDR3 length: 15 residues. Germline V lookup: CDR1 LNHDA, CDR2 SQIVND (reference sequence). With 7 bases clipped from V and 6 bases from J, the junction kept 12 bases outside the gene matches.

The sample holds a few counts of this clone. The gene calls are TRBV6-1 and TRBJ2-1, with 9 bases matching TRBD1. This CDR3 contains 14 residues. Germline V gene data show CDR1 as MNHNS and CDR2 as SASEGT. The CDR3 nucleotides are TGTGTCATAAGCCGGGACAGGGTAAACAATGAGCAGTTCTTC. It yields the protein CVISRDRVNNEQFF.